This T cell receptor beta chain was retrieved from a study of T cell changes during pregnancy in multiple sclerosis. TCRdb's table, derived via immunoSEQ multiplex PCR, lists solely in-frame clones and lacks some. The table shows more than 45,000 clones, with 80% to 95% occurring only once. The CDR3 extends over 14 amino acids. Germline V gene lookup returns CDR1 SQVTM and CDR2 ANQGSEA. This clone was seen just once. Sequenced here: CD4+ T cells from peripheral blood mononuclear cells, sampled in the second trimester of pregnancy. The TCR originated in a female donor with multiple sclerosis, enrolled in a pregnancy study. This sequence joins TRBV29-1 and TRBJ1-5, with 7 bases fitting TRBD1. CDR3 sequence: CTRTSSTGNQPQHF. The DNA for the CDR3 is TGCACCAGGACGTCCTCGACAGGGAATCAGCCCCAGCATTTT.